This TCR beta chain was captured by sequencing in a study of cytomegalovirus exposure and HLA in healthy donors. Whole-study findings and limits: Confirmation was obtained in vitro that three CMV-associated chains are specific for CMV antigens.

The CDR3 has 13 amino acids. Germline V CDR1 and CDR2: MNHEY, SVGAGI. Trimming pared 2 bases from V and 0 bases from J, leaving 4 bases between. A note on this clone: The antigen is unknown.

The PCR employed 60 Vbeta primers together with 13 Jbeta primers. Profiling relied on immunoSEQ multiplex PCR, and the TCRdb table lists in-frame clones only, not all of them. The sample shows about 59,000 clones, 70% to 90% of them seen only once. This TCR came from a man in his thirties or forties in good health and CMV-seropositive. The material sequenced was PBMCs. The V call is TRBV6-5, the J call TRBJ1-2; D gene uncertain. The CDR3 region has the DNA TGTGCCAGCAGTTACGCAGCTAACTATGGCTACACCTTC. It is translated as CASSYAANYGYTF.